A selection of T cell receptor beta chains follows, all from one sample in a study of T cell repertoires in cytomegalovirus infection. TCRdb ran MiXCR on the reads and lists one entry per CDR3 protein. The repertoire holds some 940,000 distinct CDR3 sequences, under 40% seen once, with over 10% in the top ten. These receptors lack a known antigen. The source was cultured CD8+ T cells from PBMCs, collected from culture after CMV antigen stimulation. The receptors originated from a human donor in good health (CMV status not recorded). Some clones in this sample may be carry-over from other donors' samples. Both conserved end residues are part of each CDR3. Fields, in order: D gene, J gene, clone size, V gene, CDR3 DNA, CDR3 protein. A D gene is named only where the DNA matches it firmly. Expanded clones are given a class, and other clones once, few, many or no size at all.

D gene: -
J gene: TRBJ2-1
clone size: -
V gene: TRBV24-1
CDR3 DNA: TGTGCCACCAGTGATTTGGGCTATGAGCAGTTCTTC
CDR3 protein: CATSDLGYEQFF

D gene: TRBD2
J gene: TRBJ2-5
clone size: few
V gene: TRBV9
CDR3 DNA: TGTGCCAGCAGCGGTCCAGCGGGGGGGCCATGGGAGACCCAGTACTTC
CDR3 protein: CASSGPAGGPWETQYF

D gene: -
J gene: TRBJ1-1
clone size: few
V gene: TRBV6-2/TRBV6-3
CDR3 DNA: TGTGCCAGCAGTTACAACGCGGGTCTTCGGGCTTTCTTT
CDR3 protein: CASSYNAGLRAFF

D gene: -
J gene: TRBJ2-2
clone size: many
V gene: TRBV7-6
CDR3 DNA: TGTGCCAGCCAAGGGCCGGACACCGGGGAGCTGTTTTTT
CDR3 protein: CASQGPDTGELFF

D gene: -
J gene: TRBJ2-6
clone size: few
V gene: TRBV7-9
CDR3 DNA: TGTGCCAGCAGCTTCTTTACAAGACAGGGGGCCAACGTCCTGACTTTC
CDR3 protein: CASSFFTRQGANVLTF

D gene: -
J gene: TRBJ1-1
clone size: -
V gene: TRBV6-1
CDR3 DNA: TGTGCCAGCAGTGACCGGGCGGGGCCTCCATGGATTGGTGAAGCTTTCTTT
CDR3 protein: CASSDRAGPPWIGEAFF

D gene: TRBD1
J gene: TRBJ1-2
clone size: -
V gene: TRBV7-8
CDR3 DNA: TGTGCCAGCAGCTTAGTAGGACCCTGGGACAGGACTAACTATGGCTACACCTTC
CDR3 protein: CASSLVGPWDRTNYGYTF

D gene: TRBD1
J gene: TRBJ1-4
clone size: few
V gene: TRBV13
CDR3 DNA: TGTGCCAGCAGCCTACGACAGGGTAGAAATGAAAAACTGTTTTTT
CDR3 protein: CASSLRQGRNEKLFF

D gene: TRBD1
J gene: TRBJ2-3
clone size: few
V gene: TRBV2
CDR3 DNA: TGTGCCAGCAGTATCTATCAGACAGGGGGCACAGATACGCAGTATTTT
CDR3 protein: CASSIYQTGGTDTQYF

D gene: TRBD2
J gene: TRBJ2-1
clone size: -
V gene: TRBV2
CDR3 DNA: TGTGCCAGCAGGGCACTAGCGCGGTACAATGAGCAGTTCTTC
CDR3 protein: CASRALARYNEQFF

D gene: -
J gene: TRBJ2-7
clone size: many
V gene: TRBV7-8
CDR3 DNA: TGTGCCAGCAGCCTCCTCCCCAGACAGCCAAGTTTCTACGAGCAGTACTTC
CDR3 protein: CASSLLPRQPSFYEQYF

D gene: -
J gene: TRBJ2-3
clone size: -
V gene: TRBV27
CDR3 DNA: TGTGCCAGCAGTAGCCCCGGCCACACAGATACGCAGTATTTT
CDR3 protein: CASSSPGHTDTQYF

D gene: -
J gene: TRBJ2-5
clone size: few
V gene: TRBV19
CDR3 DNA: TGTGCCAGTAGTCCGGACGCTGAGACCCAGTACTTC
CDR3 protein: CASSPDAETQYF

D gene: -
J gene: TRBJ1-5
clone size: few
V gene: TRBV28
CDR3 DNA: TGTGCCAGCAGCACACTGGTTTATAGCAATCAGCCCCAGCATTTT
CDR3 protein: CASSTLVYSNQPQHF

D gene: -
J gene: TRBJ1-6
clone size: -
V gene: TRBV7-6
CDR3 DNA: TGTGCCGGCAGCTTAACGGGGGGCGGATCACCCCTCCACTTT
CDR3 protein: CAGSLTGGGSPLHF

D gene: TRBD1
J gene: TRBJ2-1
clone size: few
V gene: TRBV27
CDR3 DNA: TGTGCCAGCAGTCAGGGACAGGTAAATGAGCAGTTCTTC
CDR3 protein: CASSQGQVNEQFF

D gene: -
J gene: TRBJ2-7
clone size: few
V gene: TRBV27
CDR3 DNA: TGTGCCAGCAGCCCCAGAGGTACAGAATACTACGAGCAGTACTTC
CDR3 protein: CASSPRGTEYYEQYF

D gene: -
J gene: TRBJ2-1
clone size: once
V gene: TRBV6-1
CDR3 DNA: TGTGCCAGCAGTGCCAGTACATACAATGAGCAGTTCTTC
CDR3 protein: CASSASTYNEQFF

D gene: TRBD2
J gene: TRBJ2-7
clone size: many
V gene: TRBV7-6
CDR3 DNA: TGTGCCAGCAGCTTAGAAGCGGGGGCCTCCTACGAGCAGTACTTC
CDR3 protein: CASSLEAGASYEQYF

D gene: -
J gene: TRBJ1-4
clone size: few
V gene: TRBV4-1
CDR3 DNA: TGCGCCAGCAGCCGGCGGGAGTCTGCAACTAATGAAAAACTGTTTTTT
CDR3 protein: CASSRRESATNEKLFF

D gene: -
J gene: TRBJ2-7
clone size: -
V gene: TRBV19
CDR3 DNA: TGTGCCAGTAGTTCAAGTTCAGGGAACGAGCAGTACTTC
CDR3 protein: CASSSSSGNEQYF

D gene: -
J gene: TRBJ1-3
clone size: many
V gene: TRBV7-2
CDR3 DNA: TGTGCCAGCAGCTTAGATGGCAGTGCAGGGGACACCATATATTTT
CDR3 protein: CASSLDGSAGDTIYF

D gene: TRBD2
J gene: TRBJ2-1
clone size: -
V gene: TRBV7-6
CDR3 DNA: TGTGCCAGCAGCGACACCCGGACTAGCGGGGGGCCAAGTTACAATGAGCAGTTCTTC
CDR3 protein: CASSDTRTSGGPSYNEQFF

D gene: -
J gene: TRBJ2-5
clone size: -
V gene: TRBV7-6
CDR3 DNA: TGTGCCAGCAGCACCTTTCAAGAGACCCAGTACTTC
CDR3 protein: CASSTFQETQYF

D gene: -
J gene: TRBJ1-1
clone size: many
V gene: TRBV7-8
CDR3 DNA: TGTGCCAGCAGCTTAGGGCAGGAAGCTTTCTTT
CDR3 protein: CASSLGQEAFF

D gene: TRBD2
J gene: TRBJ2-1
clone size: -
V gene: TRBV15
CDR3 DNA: TGTGCCACCGGGCTTGGGGGGGGATACAATGAGCAGTTCTTC
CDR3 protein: CATGLGGGYNEQFF

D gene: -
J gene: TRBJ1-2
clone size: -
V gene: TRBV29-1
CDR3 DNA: TGCAGCGTCCGCCTGGGGGACTATGGCTACACCTTC
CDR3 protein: CSVRLGDYGYTF

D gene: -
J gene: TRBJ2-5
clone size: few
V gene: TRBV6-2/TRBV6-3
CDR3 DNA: TGTGCCAGCAGCAACCCCGGGCCCTATAAAGAGACCCAGTACTTC
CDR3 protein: CASSNPGPYKETQYF

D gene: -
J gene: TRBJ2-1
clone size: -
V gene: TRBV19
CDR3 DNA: TGTGCCAGTAGTATGCGGGACGATGAGCAGTTCTTC
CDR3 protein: CASSMRDDEQFF